This entry lists 27 T cell receptor beta chains sequenced from one sample in a study of technical replicates of blood from several donors. The protocol was immunoSEQ multiplex PCR, while the TCRdb copy is restricted to in-frame clones and leaves out a portion. Of 75,000 to 85,000 clones in the sample, 90% to 96% were seen once. Material for sequencing was T cells isolated from PBMCs. The receptors here all came from a human donor in good health.

The chain employs TRBV6-6 and TRBJ2-1; 10 bases are shared with TRBD2. The CDR3 sequence is 14 residues long. The germline V gene encodes CDR1 MNHNY and CDR2 SVGAGI (reference sequence). V was pared by 9 bases and J by 7 bases, with 9 bases of the junction left unmatched. The CDR3 protein is CASKYETSGNEQFF. CDR3 nucleotide sequence: TGTGCCAGTAAATATGAGACTAGCGGGAATGAGCAGTTCTTC.

This chain joins TRBV29-1 and TRBJ2-2; the match to TRBD1 covers 8 bases. This CDR3 is built from 13 residues. After removal of 6 bases from V and 5 bases from J, the junction contained 5 bases not matched to a gene. CDR1 and CDR2 (germline): SQVTM, ANQGSEA. The CDR3 sequence: CSVAGGFTGELFF. CDR3 bases: TGCAGCGTAGCAGGGGGCTTTACCGGGGAGCTGTTTTTT.

The chain combines TRBV28 with TRBJ2-5, with D possibly being TRBD2 (6 bases). V was clipped by 11 bases and J by 5 bases, with 21 bases between them. There are 14 residues in the CDR3. Germline V gene sequence: CDR1 MDHEN, CDR2 SYDVKM. CDR3 in amino acids: CAVEEPRGLETQYF. The CDR3 DNA is TGTGCCGTAGAAGAACCTCGGGGGTTGGAGACCCAGTACTTC.

The V gene is TRBV6-1, the J gene TRBJ2-3; D may be TRBD2 (5 bases). Trimming cost V 10 bases and J 4 bases, with 12 bases left between them. CDR3 length equals 12 residues. Germline CDR1 is MNHNS and CDR2 is SASEGT. The DNA of the CDR3 is TGTGCCATTAGCGACGGAGCAGATACGCAGTATTTT. This translates into CAISDGADTQYF.

V and J are TRBV2 and TRBJ2-2, with D unclear. V was pared by 6 bases and J by 6 bases, with 5 bases between. Germline-derived CDR1 and CDR2 are SNHLY and FYNNEI. The CDR3 runs 11 residues. Written as DNA, the CDR3 is TGTGCCAGCAGAATAGCCGGGGAGCTGTTTTTT. Its translation: CASRIAGELFF.

The V call is TRBV6-1, the J call TRBJ2-1; no firm D call. This CDR3 contains 14 residues. Germline CDR1 is MNHNS and CDR2 is SASEGT. Deletions cut 2 bases from V and 9 bases from J, with 14 bases between. As DNA, the CDR3 is TGTGCCAGCAGTGAACCTGGCTCAGAGCGTGAGCAGTTCTTC. Amino acids: CASSEPGSEREQFF.

The genes are TRBV9 and TRBJ2-5; 7 bases line up with TRBD2. The CDR3 has 15 amino acids. Germline V gene sequence: CDR1 SGDLS, CDR2 YYNGEE. Losses at the gene ends were 6 bases for V and 2 bases for J; bases not matched to a gene: 10. CDR3 nucleotide sequence: TGTGCCAGCACCCTCTTGGACGGGAGGCAAGAGACCCAGTACTTC. Protein sequence: CASTLLDGRQETQYF. The full variable domain, rest sourced from reference TRBV9 and TRBJ2-5, is DSGVTQTPKHLITATGQRVTLRCSPRSGDLSVYWYQQSLDQGLQFLIQYYNGEERAKGNILERFSAQQFPDLHSELNLSSLELGDSALYFCASTLLDGRQETQYFGPGTRLLVL.

The CDR3 bases are TGTGCCAGCAGTTTCCCCGGGACAGGGGACGAGCAGTACTTC. Its translation: CASSFPGTGDEQYF. The chain uses TRBV28 and TRBJ2-7, with TRBD1 matching 10 bases. V was pared by 3 bases and J by 5 bases, with 4 bases of the junction left unmatched. This CDR3 spans 14 amino acids. The germline V gene encodes CDR1 MDHEN and CDR2 SYDVKM. The full variable domain, completed using reference TRBV28 and TRBJ2-7, is DVKVTQSSRYLVKRTGEKVFLECVQDMDHENMFWYRQDPGLGLRLIYFSYDVKMKEKGDIPEGYSVSREKKERFSLILESASTNQTSMYLCASSFPGTGDEQYFGPGTRLTVT.

The chain links TRBV11-1 to TRBJ2-7; 9 bases are shared with TRBD1. The CDR3 contains 14 residues. The V and J ends lost 4 bases and 3 bases, in that order; junction bases with no gene match: 4. The V gene's germline CDR1 is SGHAT and CDR2 FQDESV (reference sequence). This CDR3 reads CASSSGTGNYEQYF. The DNA for the CDR3 is TGTGCCAGCAGCTCCGGGACAGGGAACTACGAGCAGTACTTC.

The chain combines TRBV6-5 with TRBJ2-7, with 7 positions matching TRBD2. The CDR3 consists of 14 residues. V shed 8 bases, J shed 1 base, and the junction held 8 bases outside the gene matches. Germline CDR1 MNHEY, CDR2 SVGAGI. In nucleotides, the CDR3 is TGTGCCAGCTGGGGAGGGAGCGATTCCTACGAGCAGTACTTC. It encodes CASWGGSDSYEQYF.

V gene TRBV30 combines with J gene TRBJ1-3; D unclear. The CDR3 has 15 residues. Per germline, CDR1 GTSNPN and CDR2 SVGIG (reference sequence). With 2 bases removed from V and 0 bases from J, the gap between germline ends came to 11 bases. This CDR3 reads CAWSQPAGSGNTIYF. The CDR3 DNA is TGTGCCTGGAGTCAACCCGCCGGCTCTGGAAACACCATATATTTT.

This clone occurred once. This chain joins TRBV28 and TRBJ2-7, with a possible D match to TRBD1 (6 bases). Germline-derived CDR1 and CDR2 are MDHEN and SYDVKM. The V end lost 5 bases, the J end lost 7 bases, and 15 bases lay between the germline ends. The CDR3 runs 13 residues. The CDR3 is CASSPTRQDEQYF. The CDR3 nucleotides read TGTGCCAGCAGTCCTACTAGACAGGATGAGCAGTACTTC. Using reference TRBV28 and TRBJ2-7 for the parts outside the CDR3, the full variable domain is DVKVTQSSRYLVKRTGEKVFLECVQDMDHENMFWYRQDPGLGLRLIYFSYDVKMKEKGDIPEGYSVSREKKERFSLILESASTNQTSMYLCASSPTRQDEQYFGPGTRLTVT.

The chain carries TRBV27 and TRBJ1-2; TRBD1 aligns across 7 bases. This CDR3 is 15 amino acids long. The germline V gene encodes CDR1 MNHEY and CDR2 SMNVEV (reference sequence). V shed 7 bases, J shed 4 bases, and the junction held 12 bases outside the gene matches. The CDR3 here is CASTQSQGRIYGYTF. CDR3 nucleotides: TGTGCCAGCACCCAATCACAGGGGCGGATCTATGGCTACACCTTC.

The chain combines TRBV5-1 with TRBJ2-2, with D possibly being TRBD1 (5 bases). V was cut by 1 base and J by 3 bases, with 10 bases left in between. CDR3 length equals 15 residues. Germline CDR1 reads SGHRS; CDR2 reads YFSETQ. The DNA of the CDR3 is TGCGCCAGCAGCTTGCGCAGGGATTACACCGGGGAGCTGTTTTTT. This translates into CASSLRRDYTGELFF.

The V call is TRBV5-1, the J call TRBJ2-2, with D maybe TRBD2 (5 bases). The CDR3 length is 15 residues. V was cut by 1 base and J by 2 bases, with 9 bases left in between. Germline CDR1 and CDR2: SGHRS and YFSETQ. CDR3 sequence reads: CASSLRGLNTGELFF. DNA for the CDR3: TGCGCCAGCAGCTTGCGCGGACTCAACACCGGGGAGCTGTTTTTT.

The CDR3 sequence: CASSIQGGWTEAFF. CDR3 DNA sequence: TGTGCCAGCAGCATACAGGGTGGATGGACTGAAGCTTTCTTT. The V call is TRBV5-4, the J call TRBJ1-1, with D possibly matching TRBD1 (6 bases). The CDR3 totals 14 residues. Germline V lookup: CDR1 SGHNT, CDR2 YYREEE (reference sequence). V was clipped by 4 bases and J by 5 bases, with 15 bases between them.

This chain joins TRBV9 and TRBJ2-7, with 10 positions matching TRBD2. This CDR3 comprises 15 residues. Germline V gene data show CDR1 as SGDLS and CDR2 as YYNGEE. V lost 2 bases to trimming and J lost 3 bases; unmatched junction nucleotides: 5. CDR3 residues: CASSVGAGGHYEQYF. The CDR3 nucleotides are TGTGCCAGCAGCGTTGGAGCGGGAGGGCACTACGAGCAGTACTTC.

The V call is TRBV28, the J call TRBJ1-1; 8 bases fit TRBD1. CDR1 is MDHEN, CDR2 SYDVKM, per germline. Germline trimming cut 2 bases from V and 0 bases from J; bases unmatched to any gene: 2. The CDR3 loop spans 15 amino acids. The CDR3: CASSLVQGVNTEAFF. As DNA, the CDR3 is TGTGCCAGCAGTTTAGTACAGGGGGTGAACACTGAAGCTTTCTTT. Full variable domain (remainder filled in from reference TRBV28 and TRBJ1-1): DVKVTQSSRYLVKRTGEKVFLECVQDMDHENMFWYRQDPGLGLRLIYFSYDVKMKEKGDIPEGYSVSREKKERFSLILESASTNQTSMYLCASSLVQGVNTEAFFGQGTRLTVV.

The chain combines TRBV28 with TRBJ1-2; unclear D gene. Germline V lookup: CDR1 MDHEN, CDR2 SYDVKM. CDR3 length: 11 residues. The germline V and J ends were trimmed by 6 bases and 4 bases, with 6 bases remaining between them. The CDR3 sequence: CASRVSYGYTF. CDR3 bases: TGTGCCAGCAGAGTCAGCTATGGCTACACCTTC.

The CDR3 here is CASGSTGQGQETQYF. The CDR3 nucleotides are TGTGCTAGTGGTTCCACCGGTCAGGGGCAAGAGACCCAGTACTTC. This chain connects TRBV12-5 to TRBJ2-5; tentatively, D is TRBD1 (6 bases). Between the trimmed V and J ends, which lost 4 bases and 2 bases, there was a span of 14 bases. This CDR3 spans 15 amino acids. Germline CDR1 LGHNT, CDR2 FRNRAP. Complete variable domain (other parts from reference TRBV12-5 and TRBJ2-5): DARVTQTPRHKVTEMGQEVTMRCQPILGHNTVFWYRQTMMQGLELLAYFRNRAPLDDSGMPKDRFSAEMPDATLATLKIQPSEPRDSAVYFCASGSTGQGQETQYFGPGTRLLVL.

This sequence joins TRBV2 and TRBJ2-3, with TRBD2 identical over 12 bases. The length of the CDR3 is 15 residues. Germline V lookup: CDR1 SNHLY, CDR2 FYNNEI. Trimming at V came to 5 bases and at J to 4 bases, leaving 4 bases not matched to a gene. This CDR3 reads CASSRLAGVADTQYF. The CDR3 nucleotides are TGTGCCAGCAGTAGACTAGCGGGAGTGGCAGATACGCAGTATTTT.

V gene TRBV15 combines with J gene TRBJ2-1; 9 bases are shared with TRBD2. CDR1 is LNHNV and CDR2 is YYDKDF in the germline V gene (reference sequence). The CDR3 spans 16 residues. V lost 5 bases, J lost 8 bases, and 13 bases stayed unmatched. The CDR3 DNA sequence: TGTGCCACCAGCCCCCGCAGGATAGCGGGAGCCCATGAGCAGTTCTTC. Its translation: CATSPRRIAGAHEQFF.

This clone was counted once. The chain uses TRBV28 and TRBJ2-5; TRBD1 matches at 7 bases. This CDR3 has 14 residues. CDR1 is MDHEN, CDR2 SYDVKM, per germline. The trim removed 6 bases at V and 1 base at J, leaving 5 bases unmatched. The CDR3 here is CASRLTGLQETQYF. The CDR3 nucleotides are TGTGCCAGCAGGTTGACAGGGCTCCAAGAGACCCAGTACTTC.

The genes are TRBV19 and TRBJ1-5, with D possibly TRBD1 on 6 matching bases. The CDR3 loop spans 15 amino acids. CDR1 LNHDA and CDR2 SQIVND come from the germline V gene (reference sequence). Trimming left V 4 bases short and J 0 bases short, with 10 bases between. This CDR3 is CASSTKQGSNQPQHF. CDR3 DNA: TGTGCCAGTAGTACCAAACAGGGTAGCAATCAGCCCCAGCATTTT.

Only one count was recorded for this clone. The chain employs TRBV7-8 and TRBJ2-7, with 8 positions matching TRBD1. The CDR3 length is 14 residues. Trimming removed 5 bases from V and 6 bases from J; junction bases left unmatched: 9. Germline CDR1 is SGHVS and CDR2 is FQNEAQ. DNA of the CDR3: TGTGCCAGCAGCCCACGCAGGGGGCGGGTCGAGCAGTACTTC. It yields the protein CASSPRRGRVEQYF.

In DNA, the CDR3 is TGTGCCAGCAGCGCGGGGCGGGGACCCTACGAGCAGTACTTC. Encoded protein: CASSAGRGPYEQYF. V gene TRBV9 combines with J gene TRBJ2-7; D might be TRBD2 (6 bases). V shed 3 bases and J shed 2 bases, with 12 bases lying between them. Germline values: CDR1 SGDLS, CDR2 YYNGEE. The length of the CDR3 is 14 residues. The variable domain in full, completed from reference TRBV9 and TRBJ2-7, reads DSGVTQTPKHLITATGQRVTLRCSPRSGDLSVYWYQQSLDQGLQFLIQYYNGEERAKGNILERFSAQQFPDLHSELNLSSLELGDSALYFCASSAGRGPYEQYFGPGTRLTVT.

The chain has TRBV19 and TRBJ2-4, with 8 bases aligning to TRBD1. This CDR3 has 13 residues. The germline V gene has CDR1 LNHDA and CDR2 SQIVND (reference sequence). V was pared by 7 bases and J by 5 bases, with 4 bases of the junction left unmatched. For the CDR3, the DNA is TGTGCCAGTATAGGACAGGGCCAAAACATTCAGTACTTC. Residues: CASIGQGQNIQYF.